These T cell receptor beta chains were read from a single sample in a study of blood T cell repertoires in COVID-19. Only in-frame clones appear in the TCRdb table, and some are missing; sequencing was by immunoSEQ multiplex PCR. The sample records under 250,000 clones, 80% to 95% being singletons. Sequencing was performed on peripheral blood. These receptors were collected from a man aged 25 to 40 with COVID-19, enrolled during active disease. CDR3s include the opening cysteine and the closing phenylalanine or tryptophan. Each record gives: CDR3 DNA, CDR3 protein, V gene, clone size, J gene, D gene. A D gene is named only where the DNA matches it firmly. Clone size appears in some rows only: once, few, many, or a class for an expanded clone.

TGTGCCAGCAGAACGTCAGGGGATTACACTGAAGCTTTCTTT CASRTSGDYTEAFF TRBV3-1/TRBV3-2 NA TRBJ1-1 NA
TGTGCCAGCAGTGAGGGACAGGGTAACACTGAAGCTTTCTTT CASSEGQGNTEAFF TRBV6-1 few TRBJ1-1 TRBD1
TGTGCCAGCAGTCCACCGAAAGCGGGGTATGAGCAGTTCTTC CASSPPKAGYEQFF TRBV6-5 NA TRBJ2-1 TRBD2
TGCGCCAGCAGCTTAGGGGACAGGAGTAACTCCTACGAGCAGTACTTC CASSLGDRSNSYEQYF TRBV5-1 NA TRBJ2-7 TRBD1
TGTGCCAGCAGCACGGACAGGGAGGCCCGACAAGAGACCCAGTACTTC CASSTDREARQETQYF TRBV7-2 NA TRBJ2-5 TRBD1
TGTGCCAGCAGCGGTGACAGTTATAGCAATCAGCCCCAGCATTTT CASSGDSYSNQPQHF TRBV25-1 NA TRBJ1-5 NA
TGTGCTAGTGGCGGAACAGAGGGCAGCAATCAGCCCCAGCATTTT CASGGTEGSNQPQHF TRBV12-5 NA TRBJ1-5 NA
TGTGCCAGCGCCCCTCAGCGACGCTATGGCTACACCTTC CASAPQRRYGYTF TRBV19 NA TRBJ1-2 NA
TGTGCCTGCCGGCTAGCGGGGGCCGAGCAGTACTTC CACRLAGAEQYF TRBV2 NA TRBJ2-7 TRBD2
TGTGCCAGCAGCCAGGGACAGGGGCCTTCTGGGGCCAACGTCCTGACTTTC CASSQGQGPSGANVLTF TRBV5-4 once TRBJ2-6 TRBD1
TGTGCCAGCAGTTACCTGGACAGGGCGGGGTATGGCTACACCTTC CASSYLDRAGYGYTF TRBV6-5 NA TRBJ1-2 TRBD1
TGCGCCAGCACACCGACTGCTTCTAACTATGGCTACACCTTC CASTPTASNYGYTF TRBV5-1 NA TRBJ1-2 NA
TGCGCCAGCAGCTGGGGACTCGTTCTGAGGGCTTCAAAAAACATTCAGTACTTC CASSWGLVLRASKNIQYF TRBV5-1 NA TRBJ2-4 NA
TGTGCCAGCAGCGTAGGTCACCGGGGGGGCACCGGGGAGCTGTTTTTT CASSVGHRGGTGELFF TRBV9 NA TRBJ2-2 TRBD2
TGTGCCAGCAGCGCCCAACAGGGGGCGCAAGGCGGGGAGCTGTTTTTT CASSAQQGAQGGELFF TRBV5-4 NA TRBJ2-2 TRBD1
TGTGCCAGCTCACCTATCAGCGGGGGGGACTTCGGGTATACGCAGTATTTT CASSPISGGDFGYTQYF TRBV18 NA TRBJ2-3 TRBD2
TGTGCCAGCAGCCTCGGGACAGATTTTAACTATGGCTACACCTTC CASSLGTDFNYGYTF TRBV5-4 NA TRBJ1-2 TRBD1
TGTGCCAGTAGTGCGGGACAGGGCCCCTACAATGAGCAGTTCTTC CASSAGQGPYNEQFF TRBV19 NA TRBJ2-1 TRBD1
TGTGCCAGCAGCTTAACGGGCAGCGGGACCCCCTACAATGAGCAGTTCTTC CASSLTGSGTPYNEQFF TRBV7-3 NA TRBJ2-1 TRBD2
TGTGCCACCAGTGATTTCGGAGACCCGCAGTATTTT CATSDFGDPQYF TRBV24-1 NA TRBJ2-3 NA
TGTGCCAGCAGCGAACAGGGACAGGACAACACTGAAGCTTTCTTT CASSEQGQDNTEAFF TRBV9 NA TRBJ1-1 TRBD1
TGTGCCAGCAGCTGGGTTGAACAGAGAAACACTGAAGCTTTCTTT CASSWVEQRNTEAFF TRBV5-4 NA TRBJ1-1 NA
TGTGCCAGTAGTATGGGGGGGCGCGACGAGCAGTACTTC CASSMGGRDEQYF TRBV19 NA TRBJ2-7 NA
TGTGCCAGCAGTGAAACGAGATCTGGAAACACCATATATTTT CASSETRSGNTIYF TRBV25-1 once TRBJ1-3 NA
TGTGCCAGCAGCAAGATAGCCTCGGGACAGTTCACCGGGGAGCTGTTTTTT CASSKIASGQFTGELFF TRBV7-9 NA TRBJ2-2 TRBD1
TGTGCCAGCAGCGTAGGAACACGAAGTGGCGAGACCCAGTACTTC CASSVGTRSGETQYF TRBV9 many TRBJ2-5 NA
TGTGCCAGCAGCCCGGTAAAGTCCGGGGAGCTGTTTTTT CASSPVKSGELFF TRBV7-9 once TRBJ2-2 NA
TGTGCCACCAGTGATCCCGGACAGGGTGCTGGGTTTTACTTC CATSDPGQGAGFYF TRBV24-1 NA TRBJ2-5 TRBD1
TGTGCCAGCAGAACTAGCGGGGGGGCCGGCGGGGAGCTGTTTTTT CASRTSGGAGGELFF TRBV2 NA TRBJ2-2 TRBD2
TGTGCCAGCAGCCCACGGGCGGGCACTGAAGCTTTCTTT CASSPRAGTEAFF TRBV3-1/TRBV3-2 NA TRBJ1-1 NA
TGTGCCAGCAGTGGACTCGCGCGATCCCTGGTGGGCTACGAGCAGTACTTC CASSGLARSLVGYEQYF TRBV2 NA TRBJ2-7 NA
TGTGCCAGCAGCCAAGGCGGGGTGGATCAGCCCCAGCATTTT CASSQGGVDQPQHF TRBV3-1/TRBV3-2 once TRBJ1-5 NA
TGTGCCAGCAGTCCAGGACAGGGTCGGTACACTGAAGCTTTCTTT CASSPGQGRYTEAFF TRBV28 NA TRBJ1-1 TRBD1
TGTGCCAGCAGCTTAAGTATTCTCGGGTCCACCGATACGCAGTATTTT CASSLSILGSTDTQYF TRBV7-9 once TRBJ2-3 NA
TGTGCCAGCAGTGTACAAACGGGACAGAGCTCCTATAATTCACCCCTCCACTTT CASSVQTGQSSYNSPLHF TRBV6-1 NA TRBJ1-6 TRBD1
TGTGCCTGGGACTTTACGGGACAGGGGTACACCATATATTTT CAWDFTGQGYTIYF TRBV30 NA TRBJ1-3 TRBD1
TGTGCCAGCAGCTTGTCAGGGATTGGAAACACCATATATTTT CASSLSGIGNTIYF TRBV5-4 NA TRBJ1-3 NA
TGTGCCAGCAGCCAAGATGGACTTCCTGGAAACACCATATATTTT CASSQDGLPGNTIYF TRBV3-1/TRBV3-2 NA TRBJ1-3 NA
TGTGCCAGCTCAGCGACAGGGTTCTCCTATGGCTACACCTTC CASSATGFSYGYTF TRBV18 NA TRBJ1-2 TRBD1
TGTGCCAGTAGTATTGGCGGCAGGGAAATCTACGAGCAGTACTTC CASSIGGREIYEQYF TRBV19 NA TRBJ2-7 NA
TGCGCCAGCAGCCAGACAGTTATAGCCAAAAACATTCAGTACTTC CASSQTVIAKNIQYF TRBV4-1 NA TRBJ2-4 NA
TGCGCCAGCAGCCGAGACAGGGGGAACACTGAAGCTTTCTTT CASSRDRGNTEAFF TRBV4-1 NA TRBJ1-1 TRBD1
TGCGCCAGCAGCACCCCCCGGGGGGAGGCGGTCGAGCAGTACTTC CASSTPRGEAVEQYF TRBV5-1 NA TRBJ2-7 TRBD2
TGTGCCAGCAGCTTGGGACTAGGGGATACGCAGTATTTT CASSLGLGDTQYF TRBV5-4 NA TRBJ2-3 NA
TGTGCCAGCAGTTTACTCAGCAATCAGCCCCAGCATTTT CASSLLSNQPQHF TRBV27 NA TRBJ1-5 NA
TGTGCCAGTGTTTTTAGCGGGGGGGCCCTGAATGAGCAGTTCTTC CASVFSGGALNEQFF TRBV19 NA TRBJ2-1 TRBD2
TGTGCCAGCGGCCAGAAAAGCACAGATACGCAGTATTTT CASGQKSTDTQYF TRBV6-5 NA TRBJ2-3 NA
TGTGCCAGCAGTTTATACGGGTCACCCCTCCACTTT CASSLYGSPLHF TRBV27 NA TRBJ1-6 NA
TGTGCCAGCAGCGCGGGGGGGCCCCACAATGAGCAGTTCTTC CASSAGGPHNEQFF TRBV5-4 NA TRBJ2-1 TRBD2
TGTGCCAGCAGTTCCCAGGGGGCCCCTGAAGCTTTCTTT CASSSQGAPEAFF TRBV12-3/TRBV12-4 NA TRBJ1-1 TRBD1
TGTGCCAGCAGCCAAGGGGCGGGGTCCTACAATGAGCAGTTCTTC CASSQGAGSYNEQFF TRBV3-1/TRBV3-2 NA TRBJ2-1 NA
TGTGCCAGCAGCCGGACAGGGAACTATGGCTACACCTTC CASSRTGNYGYTF TRBV11-2 NA TRBJ1-2 TRBD1
TGTGCCAGCAGCCAAAAAGGGGGGGGCAGGGGAGATACGCAGTATTTT CASSQKGGGRGDTQYF TRBV3-1/TRBV3-2 NA TRBJ2-3 NA
TGTGCCAGCAGTTCCGGAACGGGACTAGATAAGACCCAGTACTTC CASSSGTGLDKTQYF TRBV7-9 NA TRBJ2-5 TRBD2